Listed below are T cell receptor beta chains from one sample, sequenced in a study of Graves' ophthalmopathy and Graves' hyperthyroidism. Using its own MiXCR run on the multiplex PCR reads, TCRdb lists one record per CDR3 protein. The table records 620,000 or so distinct CDR3 sequences, about a fifth of them present only once. The source material was peripheral blood. Receptors were obtained from a woman under 30 with stable Graves' hyperthyroidism. Some clones in this sample may be carry-over from other donors' samples. The CDR3 runs from the conserved cysteine through the conserved F or W. Fields, in order: clone size, J gene, V gene, D gene, CDR3 protein, CDR3 DNA. A D gene is named only where the DNA matches it firmly. Clone size is given for some rows only: seen once, a few or many times, or a class if the clone is expanded.

>many|TRBJ1-1|TRBV20-1|TRBD1
CSARPSGGRVNTEAFF
TGCAGTGCTAGACCATCAGGGGGCCGGGTGAACACTGAAGCTTTCTTT
>many|TRBJ1-1|TRBV30|-
CAWSVPTANLF
TGTGCCTGGAGTGTACCGACGGCAAATCTCTTT
>-|TRBJ2-5|TRBV3-1|TRBD2
CASLTSGIETQYF
TGTGCCAGCTTGACTAGCGGGATAGAGACCCAGTACTTC
>-|TRBJ1-2|TRBV7-2|TRBD1
CASSRGLQGDYGYTF
TGTGCCAGCAGCCGAGGACTACAGGGGGACTATGGCTACACCTTC
>many|TRBJ1-5|TRBV6-5|-
CASSYSSRGNQPQHF
TGTGCCAGCAGTTACTCCTCCCGGGGCAATCAGCCCCAGCATTTT
>many|TRBJ2-5|TRBV28|-
CASSLWDNQETQYF
TGTGCCAGCAGTTTATGGGACAATCAAGAGACCCAGTACTTC
>-|TRBJ1-6|TRBV2|-
CGNGGDFNSPLHF
TGTGGCAACGGCGGGGACTTCAATTCACCCCTCCACTTT
>few|TRBJ1-1|TRBV29-1|-
CSVEDHTGMNTEAFF
TGCAGCGTTGAAGATCATACAGGGATGAACACTGAAGCTTTCTTT
>-|TRBJ1-3|TRBV28|-
CATQGPFSGNTIYF
TGTGCCACCCAGGGACCGTTCTCTGGAAACACCATATATTTT
>many|TRBJ1-2|TRBV6-2/TRBV6-3|-
CASSPHGRIYGYTF
TGTGCCAGCAGCCCCCACGGGAGAATCTATGGCTACACCTTC
>few|TRBJ2-2|TRBV7-2|TRBD2
CASSFAGTKNTGELFF
TGTGCCAGCAGCTTCGCCGGGACTAAGAACACCGGGGAGCTGTTTTTT
>many|TRBJ2-7|TRBV6-2/TRBV6-3|TRBD1
CASSPTRTGDYEQYF
TGTGCCAGCAGTCCAACTCGGACAGGCGACTACGAGCAGTACTTC
>few|TRBJ1-1|TRBV9|-
CASSAGRGGNTEAFF
TGTGCCAGCAGCGCCGGTCGAGGGGGGAACACTGAAGCTTTCTTT
>many|TRBJ2-7|TRBV11-3|TRBD1
CASSLSGTGIEEQYF
TGTGCCAGCAGCTTAAGTGGGACAGGAATTGAAGAGCAGTACTTC
>-|TRBJ1-6|TRBV9|-
CASSEGRALHF
TGTGCCAGCAGCGAGGGCAGGGCCCTCCACTTT
>-|TRBJ2-7|TRBV12-3/TRBV12-4|-
CARPTGPGQYF
TGTGCCAGACCCACGGGTCCAGGTCAGTACTTC
>many|TRBJ2-7|TRBV2|TRBD1
CASSVASRQGYGQYF
TGTGCCAGCAGTGTCGCCTCTCGACAGGGCTACGGGCAGTACTTC
>many|TRBJ2-5|TRBV2|-
CASSVGGAQETQYF
TGTGCCAGCAGTGTGGGGGGGGCCCAAGAGACCCAGTACTTC
>many|TRBJ1-2|TRBV6-5|-
CASSSGGAVHGYTF
TGTGCCAGCAGCTCAGGAGGGGCAGTCCATGGCTACACCTTC
>many|TRBJ2-4|TRBV27|TRBD2
CATSQREKNIQYF
TGTGCCACCAGCCAGCGGGAGAAAAACATTCAGTACTTC
>many|TRBJ2-7|TRBV12-3/TRBV12-4|-
CASSLAPGIYEQYF
TGTGCCAGCAGCTTAGCGCCGGGGATCTACGAGCAGTACTTC
>many|TRBJ1-2|TRBV19|-
CASSMGEYGYTF
TGTGCCAGTAGTATGGGGGAGTATGGCTACACCTTC
>few|TRBJ2-2|TRBV5-1|-
CASSPRGLDTGELFF
TGCGCCAGCAGCCCCCGGGGGCTAGACACCGGGGAGCTGTTTTTT
>-|TRBJ1-3|TRBV30|-
CAWSTSGAGNTIYF
TGTGCCTGGAGCACCTCGGGCGCCGGAAACACCATATATTTT
>many|TRBJ1-1|TRBV7-2|-
CASSNRLGGWERRNTEAFF
TGTGCCAGCAGCAACCGTCTAGGCGGCTGGGAGAGAAGGAACACTGAAGCTTTCTTT
>many|TRBJ1-5|TRBV28|-
CASSFWAGYQPQHF
TGTGCCAGCAGCTTCTGGGCAGGGTATCAGCCCCAGCATTTT
>many|TRBJ2-5|TRBV7-2|-
CASSSGLVQETQYF
TGTGCCAGCAGCTCCGGACTCGTACAAGAGACCCAGTACTTC